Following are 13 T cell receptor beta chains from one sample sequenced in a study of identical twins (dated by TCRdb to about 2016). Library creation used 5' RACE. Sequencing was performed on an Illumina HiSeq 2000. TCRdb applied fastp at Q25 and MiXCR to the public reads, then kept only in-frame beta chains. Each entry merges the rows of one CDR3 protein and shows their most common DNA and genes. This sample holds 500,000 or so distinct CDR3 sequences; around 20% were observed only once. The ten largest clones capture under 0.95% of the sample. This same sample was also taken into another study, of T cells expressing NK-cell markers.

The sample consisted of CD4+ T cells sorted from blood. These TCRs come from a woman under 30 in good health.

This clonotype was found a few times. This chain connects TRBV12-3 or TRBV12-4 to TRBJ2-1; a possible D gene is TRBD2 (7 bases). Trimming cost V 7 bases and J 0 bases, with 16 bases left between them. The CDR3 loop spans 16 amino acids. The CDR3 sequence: CASTRGRDSSYNEQFF. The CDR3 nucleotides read TGTGCCAGCACTAGGGGGAGGGATAGCTCCTACAATGAGCAGTTCTTC.

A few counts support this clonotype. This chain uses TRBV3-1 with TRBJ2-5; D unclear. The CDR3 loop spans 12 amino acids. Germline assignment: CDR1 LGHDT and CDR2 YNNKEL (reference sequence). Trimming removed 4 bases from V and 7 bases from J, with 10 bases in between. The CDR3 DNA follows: TGTGCCAGCAGCCCTCAACGGAGGACCCAGTACTTC. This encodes CASSPQRRTQYF.

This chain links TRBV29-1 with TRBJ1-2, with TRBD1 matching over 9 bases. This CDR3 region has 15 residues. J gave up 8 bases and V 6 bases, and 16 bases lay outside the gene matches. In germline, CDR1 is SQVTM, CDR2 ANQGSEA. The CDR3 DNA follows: TGCAGCGTCAACCTCCGGGACAGGGATATCAAGGGCTACACCTTC. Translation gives CSVNLRDRDIKGYTF.

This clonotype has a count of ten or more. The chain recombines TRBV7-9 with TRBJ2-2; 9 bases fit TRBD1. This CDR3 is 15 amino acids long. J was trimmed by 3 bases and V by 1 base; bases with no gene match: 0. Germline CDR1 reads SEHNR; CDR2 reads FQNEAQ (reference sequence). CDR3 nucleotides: TGTGCCAGCAGCTTAGGACAGGGGGACACCGGGGAGCTGTTTTTT. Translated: CASSLGQGDTGELFF.

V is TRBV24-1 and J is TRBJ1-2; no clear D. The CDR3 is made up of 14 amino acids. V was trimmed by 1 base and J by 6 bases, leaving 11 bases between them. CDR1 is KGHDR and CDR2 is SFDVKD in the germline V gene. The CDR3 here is CATSDFSRAHGYTF. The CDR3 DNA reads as TGTGCCACCAGTGATTTCTCCAGAGCGCATGGCTACACCTTC.

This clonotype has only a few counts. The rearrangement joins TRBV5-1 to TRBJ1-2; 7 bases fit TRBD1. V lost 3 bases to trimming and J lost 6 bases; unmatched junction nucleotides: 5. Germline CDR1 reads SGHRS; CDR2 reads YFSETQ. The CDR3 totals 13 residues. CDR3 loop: CASSWGQTDGYTF. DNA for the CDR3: TGCGCCAGCAGCTGGGGACAGACGGATGGCTACACCTTC.

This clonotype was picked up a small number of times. The CDR3 sequence: CSVVLAGADTQYF. Written as DNA, the CDR3 is TGCAGCGTTGTGCTAGCGGGAGCAGATACGCAGTATTTT. This chain uses TRBV29-1 with TRBJ2-3; 10 positions match TRBD2. Looked up from germline, CDR1 is SQVTM and CDR2 is ANQGSEA. The CDR3 is made up of 13 amino acids. V trimming: 4 bases; J trimming: 4 bases; junction bases outside the gene matches: 2.

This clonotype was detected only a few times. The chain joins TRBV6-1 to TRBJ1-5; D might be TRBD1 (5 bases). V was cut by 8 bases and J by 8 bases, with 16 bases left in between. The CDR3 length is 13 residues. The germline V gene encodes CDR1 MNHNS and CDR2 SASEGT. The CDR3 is CASGRPGGEPQHF. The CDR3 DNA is TGTGCCAGCGGGCGTCCGGGGGGGGAGCCCCAGCATTTT.

CDR3 in amino acids: CASSPGQYTDTQYF. The CDR3 DNA sequence: TGTGCCAGCAGTCCGGGACAGTACACAGATACGCAGTATTTT. This chain links TRBV6-1 with TRBJ2-3; 7 bases are a match to TRBD1. Trimming took 5 bases from V and 2 from J; bases not matched to a gene: 4. The CDR3 has 14 residues. In germline, CDR1 is MNHNS, CDR2 SASEGT.

The CDR3 reads CSAVRQYSNQPQHF. Written as DNA, the CDR3 is TGCAGTGCAGTAAGACAGTATAGCAATCAGCCCCAGCATTTT. The chain recombines TRBV20-1 with TRBJ1-5; D perhaps matches TRBD1 (5 bases). V was clipped by 6 bases and J by 0 bases, with 12 bases between them. The CDR3 spans 14 residues. The germline V gene has CDR1 DFQATT and CDR2 SNEGSKA (reference sequence).

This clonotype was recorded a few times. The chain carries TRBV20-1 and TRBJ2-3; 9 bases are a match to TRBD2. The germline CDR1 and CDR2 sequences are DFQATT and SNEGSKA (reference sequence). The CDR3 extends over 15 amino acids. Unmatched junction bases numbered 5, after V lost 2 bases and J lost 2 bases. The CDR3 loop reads CSARTREGITDTQYF. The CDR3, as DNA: TGCAGTGCTAGAACGCGGGAGGGAATCACAGATACGCAGTATTTT.

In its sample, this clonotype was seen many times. The CDR3 loop reads CASSWDREQAFF. DNA of the CDR3: TGTGCCAGCAGCTGGGACAGAGAACAAGCTTTCTTT. J is TRBJ1-1 and V is TRBV7-2, with 7 bases identical to TRBD1. CDR3 length: 12 residues. Unmatched junction bases numbered 5, after V lost 4 bases and J lost 9 bases. CDR1 is SGHTA and CDR2 is FQGNSA in the germline V gene.

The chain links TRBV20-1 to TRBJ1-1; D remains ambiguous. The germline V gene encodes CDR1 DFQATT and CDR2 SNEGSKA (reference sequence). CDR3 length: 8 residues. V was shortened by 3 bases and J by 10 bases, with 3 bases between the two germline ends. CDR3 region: CSASSAFF. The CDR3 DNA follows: TGCAGTGCTAGTTCAGCTTTCTTT.